This TCR beta chain was captured in a study of shared clonotypes between healthy human individuals. Germline V gene sequence: CDR1 SGHRS, CDR2 YFSETQ. Deletions cut 1 base from V and 6 bases from J, with 8 bases between. The CDR3 covers 13 residues. Only in-frame clones appear in the TCRdb table, and some are missing; sequencing was by immunoSEQ multiplex PCR. The data show more than 1,200,000 clones, with roughly 98.5% seen just once and around 0.33% held by the top ten. The chain recombines TRBV5-1 with TRBJ2-1; D is undetermined. The clonotype originates from a man aged 25-45 years in good health. The material sequenced was naive CD4+ T cells sorted from blood. Subset of the sample: CD45RA+ positively selected. This chain's CDR3 is CASSLQDSNEQFF. The CDR3 DNA follows: TGCGCCAGCAGCTTGCAGGATTCCAATGAGCAGTTCTTC.